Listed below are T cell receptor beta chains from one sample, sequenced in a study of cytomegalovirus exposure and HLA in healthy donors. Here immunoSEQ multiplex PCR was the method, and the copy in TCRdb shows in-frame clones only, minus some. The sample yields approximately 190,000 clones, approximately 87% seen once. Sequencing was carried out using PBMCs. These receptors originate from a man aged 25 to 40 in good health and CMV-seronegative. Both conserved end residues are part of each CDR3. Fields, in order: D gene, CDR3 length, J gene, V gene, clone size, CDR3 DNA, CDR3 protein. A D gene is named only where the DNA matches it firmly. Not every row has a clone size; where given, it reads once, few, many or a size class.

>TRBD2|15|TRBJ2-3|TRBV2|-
TGTGCCATCTCAGAACTAGCGGCGCTCACAGATACGCAGTATTTT
CAISELAALTDTQYF
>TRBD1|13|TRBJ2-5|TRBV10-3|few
TGTGCCACGCGACAGGGGGGGCCGGAGACCCAGTACTTC
CATRQGGPETQYF
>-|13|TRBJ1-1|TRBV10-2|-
TGCGCCAGCACTATGGAAGGAGTCACTGAAGCTTTCTTT
CASTMEGVTEAFF
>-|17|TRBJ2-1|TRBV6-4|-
TGTGCCAGCAGTGACTCGCCTTTGAGCTGGGGGCACAATGAGCAGTTCTTC
CASSDSPLSWGHNEQFF
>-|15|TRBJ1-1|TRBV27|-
TGTGCCAGCAGTCCTGGGAGACGTAGGAACACTGAAGCTTTCTTT
CASSPGRRRNTEAFF
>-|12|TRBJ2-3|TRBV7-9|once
TGTGCCAGCAGCGTCATTACAGATACGCAGTATTTT
CASSVITDTQYF
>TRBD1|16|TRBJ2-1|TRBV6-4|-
TGTGCCAGCAGTGACTTAGGAGGGACAGGGTCATCTGAGCAGTTCTTC
CASSDLGGTGSSEQFF
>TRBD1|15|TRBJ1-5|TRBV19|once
TGTGCCAGTAGAAACCCCGGGACAGGGACCCAGCCCCAGCATTTT
CASRNPGTGTQPQHF
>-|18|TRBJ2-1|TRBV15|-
TGTGCCACTCGCTTTACGTACGAGGGGGGGGACGAGTACTATGAGCAGTTCTTC
CATRFTYEGGDEYYEQFF
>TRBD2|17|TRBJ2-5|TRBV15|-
TGTGCCACCAGCAGAGGGGGCGGGGGGCTCCCCAAAGGGACCCAGTACTTC
CATSRGGGGLPKGTQYF
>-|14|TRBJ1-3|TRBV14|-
TGTGCCAGCAGCCGGGCGAGCTCTGGAAACACCATATATTTT
CASSRASSGNTIYF
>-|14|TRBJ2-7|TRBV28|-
TGTGCCAGCAGTTTATGGGACAACTACTACGAGCAGTACTTC
CASSLWDNYYEQYF
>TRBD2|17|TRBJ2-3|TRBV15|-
TGTGCCACCAGCAGTCTAGGGGGTCGGGGGGGGGAAGATACGCAGTATTTT
CATSSLGGRGGEDTQYF
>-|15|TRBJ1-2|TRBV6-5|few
TGTGCCAGCAGTTACTCGAACACGCAGGTTGGGGGCTACACCTTC
CASSYSNTQVGGYTF
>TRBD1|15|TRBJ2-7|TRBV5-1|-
TGCGCCAGCAGCGACACCGGGACAGGCTCCTACGAGCAGTACTTC
CASSDTGTGSYEQYF
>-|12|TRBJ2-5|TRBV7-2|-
TGTGCCACCTCGCTCGATCTAGGGACCCAGTACTTC
CATSLDLGTQYF
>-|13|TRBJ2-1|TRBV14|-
TGTGCCAGCGGGACTTGGGAAGCCAATGAGCAGTTCTTC
CASGTWEANEQFF
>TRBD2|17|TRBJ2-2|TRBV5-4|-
TGTGCCAGCAGCCCGCATAGCGGGGGGGCTCTTGGCGGGGAGCTGTTTTTT
CASSPHSGGALGGELFF
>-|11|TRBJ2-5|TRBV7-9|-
TGTGCCAGCAGCCCCCTAGAGACCCAGTACTTC
CASSPLETQYF
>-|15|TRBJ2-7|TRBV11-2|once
TGTGCCAGCAGCTTAGCTGGCCGACTGATCTACGAGCAGTACTTC
CASSLAGRLIYEQYF
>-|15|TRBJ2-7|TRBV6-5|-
TGTGCCAGCAGTTACTCACCTTCAGGCTCCTACGAGCAGTACTTC
CASSYSPSGSYEQYF
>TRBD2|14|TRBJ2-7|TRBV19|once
TGTGCCAGTAGTATAGCGGGAGGGCCCTACGAGCAGTACTTC
CASSIAGGPYEQYF
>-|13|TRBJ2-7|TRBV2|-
TGTGCCAGCAGTGACGAGGGGGCCTACGAGCAGTACTTC
CASSDEGAYEQYF
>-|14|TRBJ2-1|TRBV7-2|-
TGTGCCAGCAGCTATCGGACTACGGGTTTGGAGCAGTTCTTC
CASSYRTTGLEQFF
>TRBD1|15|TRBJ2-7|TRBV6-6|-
TGTGCCAGCAGGGGGATGGACAGGGGGCTTCACGAGCAGTACTTC
CASRGMDRGLHEQYF
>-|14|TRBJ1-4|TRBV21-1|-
TGTGCCAGTGGGTACACTATACGAACTTCGATCCTGTTTTTT
CASGYTIRTSILFF
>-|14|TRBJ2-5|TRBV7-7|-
TGTGCTAGCAGCTTAGCCCACGAGGGAGAGACCCAGTACTTC
CASSLAHEGETQYF
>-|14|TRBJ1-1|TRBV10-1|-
TGCGCCAGCAGTGAGATGAGGGATCCTTTAGGGTGGACCTTT
CASSEMRDPLGWTF
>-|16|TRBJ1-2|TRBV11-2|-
TGTGCCAGCAGCCTTAGTTCACAGGGCCCCAAAGGGGGCTACACCTTC
CASSLSSQGPKGGYTF
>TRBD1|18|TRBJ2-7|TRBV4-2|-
TGTGCCAGCAGCCCTAGATCCAGGGGGCCAGAGGGGATTTACGAGCAGTACTTC
CASSPRSRGPEGIYEQYF
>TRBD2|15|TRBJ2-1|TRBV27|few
TGTGCCAGCAGTTTAGGCGGGAGGTCCTACAATGAGCAGTTCTTC
CASSLGGRSYNEQFF
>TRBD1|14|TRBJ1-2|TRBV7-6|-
TGTGCCAGCAGCTTAGAGACAGGGAACTATGGCTACACCTTC
CASSLETGNYGYTF
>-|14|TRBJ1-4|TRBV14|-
TGTGCCAGCAGTCCCAGGGGTTATAATGAAAAACTGTTTTTT
CASSPRGYNEKLFF
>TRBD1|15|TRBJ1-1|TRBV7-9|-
TGTGCCAGCAGAAAACTGACAGGGGCGGTCACTGAAGCTTTCTTT
CASRKLTGAVTEAFF
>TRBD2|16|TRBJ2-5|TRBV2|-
TGTGCCAGCAGTGAAGGGACTAGCGGGGGGCAAGAGACCCAGTACTTC
CASSEGTSGGQETQYF
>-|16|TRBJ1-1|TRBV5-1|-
TGCGCCAGCAGCTTGACGGGAGGGAACATGAACACTGAAGCTTTCTTT
CASSLTGGNMNTEAFF
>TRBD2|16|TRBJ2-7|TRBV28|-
TGTGCCAGCAGTTTAATTTCTAGCGGGAGGGTGGGCGAGCAGTACTTC
CASSLISSGRVGEQYF
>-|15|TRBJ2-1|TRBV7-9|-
TGTGCCAGCAGCTTGAGGGTTGGCTCCTACAATGAGCAGTTCTTC
CASSLRVGSYNEQFF
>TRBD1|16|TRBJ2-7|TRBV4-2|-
TGTGCCAGCAGCCAGGGACAGGGGTACGTCGCCTACGAGCAGTACTTC
CASSQGQGYVAYEQYF
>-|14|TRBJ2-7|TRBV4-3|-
TGCGCCAGCAGCCAAGATCGGGAATCCTACGAGCAGTACTTC
CASSQDRESYEQYF
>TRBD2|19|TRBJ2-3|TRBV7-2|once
TGTGCCAGCAGCCCCGAGGCTCTAGCGGGAGGAGGAAGCACAGATACGCAGTATTTT
CASSPEALAGGGSTDTQYF
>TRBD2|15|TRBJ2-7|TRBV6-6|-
TGTGCCAGCACCAACGGGGGGTTCAAAACCTACGAGCAGTACTTC
CASTNGGFKTYEQYF
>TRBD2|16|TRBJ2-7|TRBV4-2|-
TGTGCCAGCAGCCAAGATCACGGGAGGGGCCCCTACGAGCAGTACTTC
CASSQDHGRGPYEQYF
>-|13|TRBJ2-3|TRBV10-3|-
TGTGCCATCAGTGATGTAAGCACAGATACGCAGTATTTT
CAISDVSTDTQYF
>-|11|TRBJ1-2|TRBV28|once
TGTGCCAGCAGCGCCCCGGTCGGCTACACCTTC
CASSAPVGYTF
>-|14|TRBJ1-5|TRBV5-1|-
TGCGCCAGCAGCTTGGACGGGGGGAATCAGCCCCAGCATTTT
CASSLDGGNQPQHF
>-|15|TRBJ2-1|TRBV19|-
TGTGCCAGTAGTATGCATCGCGCTACCTACAATGAGCAGTTCTTC
CASSMHRATYNEQFF
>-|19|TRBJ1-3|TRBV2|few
TGTGCCAGCTCTAGGACACTCCTACAAACTAAGAATACTGGAAACACCATATATTTT
CASSRTLLQTKNTGNTIYF
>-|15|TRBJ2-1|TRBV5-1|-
TGCGCCAGCAGCATTACCCCCGGAGTACACAATGAGCAGTTCTTC
CASSITPGVHNEQFF
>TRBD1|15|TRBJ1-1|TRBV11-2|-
TGTGCCAGCAGCGGGCTTCGGACAGGGGCCACTGAAGCTTTCTTT
CASSGLRTGATEAFF
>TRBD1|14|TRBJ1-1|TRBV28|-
TGTGCCAGCAGTTTACAGGGGGATGGAACTGAAGCTTTCTTT
CASSLQGDGTEAFF
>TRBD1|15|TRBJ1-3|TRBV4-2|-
TGTGCCAGCAGCCAAGATGGGACAGTGGGAAACACCATATATTTT
CASSQDGTVGNTIYF
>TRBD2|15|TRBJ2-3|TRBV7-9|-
TGTGCCAGCAGCTTATCTAGCGGACTCACAGATACGCAGTATTTT
CASSLSSGLTDTQYF
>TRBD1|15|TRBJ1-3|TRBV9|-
TGTGCCGGCAGCGTAGGACAGGGTACTGGAAACACCATATATTTT
CAGSVGQGTGNTIYF
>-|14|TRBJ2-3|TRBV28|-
TGTGCCAGCAGTTTTCCCAGGGGTAGGGATACGCAGTATTTT
CASSFPRGRDTQYF
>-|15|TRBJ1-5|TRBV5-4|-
TGTGCCCCCCGCCTTGCCAGTGGTAGCAATCAGCCCCAGCATTTT
CAPRLASGSNQPQHF
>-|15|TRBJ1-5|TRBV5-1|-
TGCGCCAGCAGCCCTACTGCGGGGGGCAATCAGCCCCAGCATTTT
CASSPTAGGNQPQHF
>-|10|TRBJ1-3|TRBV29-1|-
TGCAGCGGCATGCCAGGGAAAAGCGTTTTT
CSGMPGKSVF
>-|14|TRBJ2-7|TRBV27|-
TGTGCCAGCAGTTTATTTCAGGGCGGATACGAGCAGTACTTC
CASSLFQGGYEQYF
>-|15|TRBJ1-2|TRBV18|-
TGTGCCAGCTCACCCAGACAGAGCCAGAACTATGGCTACACCTTC
CASSPRQSQNYGYTF